The 27 T cell receptor beta chains in this list originate from one sample, sequenced in a study of T cell repertoires in cytomegalovirus infection. Using its own MiXCR run on the reads, TCRdb lists one record per CDR3 protein. The sample holds fewer than 200,000 distinct CDR3 sequences, 7.5% to 10% seen once. The sequencing input was PBMCs. These receptor sequences come from a human donor in good health (CMV status not recorded). Some clones in this sample may be carry-over from other donors' samples.

This clonotype was seen many times. The V and J genes are TRBV7-2 and TRBJ2-3; 9 bases are shared with TRBD2. The trim removed 4 bases at V and 5 bases at J, leaving 4 bases unmatched. The CDR3 is 14 residues long. Germline-derived CDR1 and CDR2 are SGHTA and FQGNSA. CDR3: CASSSTSGVDTQYF. CDR3 bases: TGTGCCAGCAGCTCGACTAGCGGAGTAGATACGCAGTATTTT.

This clonotype was recorded at least ten times. The chain couples TRBV28 to TRBJ2-1; 7 bases are shared with TRBD2. Trimming cost V 10 bases and J 2 bases; bases outside gene matches: 11. The length of the CDR3 is 15 residues. Germline CDR1 is MDHEN and CDR2 is SYDVKM. CDR3 region: CATGPVSGAYNEQFF. The CDR3 coding sequence is TGTGCCACCGGACCTGTCAGCGGGGCCTACAATGAGCAGTTCTTC.

At least ten counts were recorded for this clonotype. This rearrangement joins TRBV7-6 to TRBJ2-2, with D uncertain. V lost 6 bases and J lost 4, with 9 bases in between. Germline CDR1 and CDR2: SGHVS and FNYEAQ. CDR3 length: 13 residues. CDR3 sequence (DNA): TGTGCCAGCAGTTACAGTGGCACCGGGGAGCTGTTTTTT. Protein product: CASSYSGTGELFF.

This clonotype has more than one count but fewer than ten. This may be a read error: a much more frequent sequence differs by one nucleotide. V is TRBV7-2 and J is TRBJ1-2; TRBD1 might be the D (5 bases). The V end was cut by 3 bases, the J end by 8 bases, with 13 bases between. The CDR3 length is 13 residues. Per germline, CDR1 SGHTA and CDR2 FQGNSA. The CDR3 sequence: CASSFSRVNGYTF. The CDR3 DNA is TGTGCCAGCAGCTTCTCCAGGGTTAACGGCTACACCTTC.

The genes are TRBV28 and TRBJ2-5; possible D gene TRBD2, 6 bases. V was clipped by 6 bases and J by 5 bases, with 13 bases between them. Per germline, CDR1 MDHEN and CDR2 SYDVKM. The CDR3 loop spans 13 amino acids. The CDR3 region has the DNA TGTGCCAGCAGGGCCCTAGCGCTGGAGACCCAGTACTTC. Its protein is CASRALALETQYF.

A single count supports this clonotype. The V and J genes are TRBV28 and TRBJ2-7; D is possibly TRBD1 (6 bases). The germline gives CDR1 MDHEN, CDR2 SYDVKM. V lost 10 bases and J lost 2, with 21 bases in between. This CDR3 has 15 amino acids. For the CDR3, the DNA is TGTGCCACCACCAAGACCGGGACATCTACCTACGAGCAGTACTTC. This codes for CATTKTGTSTYEQYF.

This clonotype was detected ten times or more. This chain joins TRBV7-2 and TRBJ1-1; 7 bases align to TRBD1. CDR3 length: 14 residues. J gave up 5 bases and V 5 bases, and 8 bases lay outside the gene matches. The V gene's germline CDR1 is SGHTA and CDR2 FQGNSA. The CDR3 DNA follows: TGTGCCAGCAGCCGTACTACAGGGGAAACTGAAGCTTTCTTT. Translated: CASSRTTGETEAFF.

This clonotype was seen more than once but under ten times. The chain couples TRBV6-2 or TRBV6-3 to TRBJ2-4; no reliable D call. CDR3 length: 15 residues. Germline CDR1 is MNHEY and CDR2 is SVGEGT. Trimming stripped 4 bases from V and 2 bases from J, with 12 bases between. The CDR3 here is CASSSVTITKNIQYF. The DNA for the CDR3 is TGTGCCAGCAGTTCGGTCACCATTACCAAAAACATTCAGTACTTC.

There are many counts of this clonotype. The rearrangement uses TRBV2 and TRBJ2-3; D possibly corresponds to TRBD2 (5 bases). The CDR3 spans 14 residues. Germline CDR1 SNHLY, CDR2 FYNNEI. Trimming left V 7 bases short and J 0 bases short, with 11 bases between. The DNA for the CDR3 is TGTGCCAGCACCGAAGCGGTTAGCACAGATACGCAGTATTTT. Protein product: CASTEAVSTDTQYF.

This clonotype was found a few times. This CDR3 is CATSRDRVGGSPLHF. DNA for the CDR3: TGTGCCACCAGCAGAGATCGGGTGGGAGGTTCACCCCTCCACTTT. The rearrangement links TRBV15 to TRBJ1-6; no firm D call. Germline V gene lookup returns CDR1 LNHNV and CDR2 YYDKDF (reference sequence). Trimming left V 0 bases short and J 9 bases short, with 12 bases between. CDR3 length: 15 amino acids.

This clonotype has only a few counts. The J gene is TRBJ2-1, the V gene TRBV5-1; D not resolved. Germline CDR1 reads SGHRS; CDR2 reads YFSETQ. The CDR3 covers 12 residues. The V gene lost 6 bases and the J gene lost 0 bases, with 4 bases spanning the gap. The CDR3 sequence is CASTTSYNEQFF. In DNA form, the CDR3 reads TGCGCCAGCACCACCTCCTACAATGAGCAGTTCTTC. The complete variable domain, with remaining parts taken from reference TRBV5-1 and TRBJ2-1, reads KAGVTQTPRYLIKTRGQQVTLSCSPISGHRSVSWYQQTPGQGLQFLFEYFSETQRNKGNFPGRFSGRQFSNSRSEMNVSTLELGDSALYLCASTTSYNEQFFGPGTRLTVL.

This clonotype came up a few times. The rearrangement joins TRBV7-6 to TRBJ2-7; 10 bases fit TRBD1. The CDR3 has 14 amino acids. V was pared by 6 bases and J by 6 bases, with 8 bases of the junction left unmatched. Germline values: CDR1 SGHVS, CDR2 FNYEAQ. CDR3 nucleotide sequence: TGTGCCAGCAGGCCCGGGACAGGGGTAAGCGAGCAGTACTTC. Translation gives CASRPGTGVSEQYF.

This clonotype has a count of ten or more. As DNA, the CDR3 is TGTGCCAGCAGCTCGGACAGGGCGACATGGGAGACCCAGTACTTC. This codes for CASSSDRATWETQYF. The rearrangement uses TRBV6-2 or TRBV6-3 and TRBJ2-5, with 8 positions matching TRBD1. CDR3 length: 15 residues. Germline V CDR1 and CDR2: MNHEY, SVGEGT. V trimming: 6 bases; J trimming: 5 bases; junction bases outside the gene matches: 11.

In its sample, this clonotype was seen many times. The gene calls are TRBV6-1 and TRBJ2-7; D remains unclear. Trimming cost V 2 bases and J 4 bases, with 6 bases left between them. The V gene's germline CDR1 is MNHNS and CDR2 SASEGT. This CDR3 is built from 12 residues. CDR3 sequence reads: CASSETFYEQYF. CDR3 nucleotide sequence: TGTGCCAGCAGTGAAACATTTTACGAGCAGTACTTC.

This clonotype was counted at least ten times. This chain joins TRBV7-2 and TRBJ2-7; D unresolved. V was shortened by 4 bases and J by 4 bases, with 8 bases between the two germline ends. The germline CDR1 and CDR2 sequences are SGHTA and FQGNSA. The CDR3 covers 12 residues. Written as DNA, the CDR3 is TGTGCCAGCAGCTACGGCGGATACGAGCAGTACTTC. It translates to CASSYGGYEQYF.

The genes are TRBV5-4 and TRBJ1-1; 9 nucleotides line up with TRBD1. V dropped 4 bases and J dropped 0; count of bases not matched to a gene: 7. The length of the CDR3 is 16 residues. Per germline, CDR1 SGHNT and CDR2 YYREEE (reference sequence). CDR3 bases: TGTGCCAGCAGCCGGGGACAGGGCGTCATGAACACTGAAGCTTTCTTT. As protein: CASSRGQGVMNTEAFF.

This clonotype was seen a few times. This chain links TRBV20-1 with TRBJ2-1, with D tentatively TRBD2 (6 bases). Between the trimmed V and J ends, which lost 0 bases and 4 bases, there was a span of 13 bases. Germline CDR1 is DFQATT and CDR2 is SNEGSKA (reference sequence). This CDR3 contains 15 residues. The CDR3 reads CSARDLTSGYNEQFF. The CDR3 DNA sequence: TGCAGTGCTAGAGATCTGACTAGTGGGTACAATGAGCAGTTCTTC.

The genes are TRBV4-2 and TRBJ1-4; the D is unclear. V lost 0 bases to trimming and J lost 4 bases, with 9 bases between them. The CDR3 is 15 amino acids. The germline CDR1 and CDR2 sequences are LGHNA and YNFKEQ. The CDR3 loop is CASSQEGQYNEKLFF. The DNA of the CDR3 is TGTGCCAGCAGCCAAGAAGGGCAGTATAATGAAAAACTGTTTTTT.

Points on this clonotype: A much bigger clone sits one base away, suggesting this may be a read error. V usage is TRBV30 and J usage is TRBJ2-3; a possible D gene is TRBD2 (6 bases). CDR1 is GTSNPN, CDR2 SVGIG, per germline (reference sequence). The CDR3 has 15 amino acids. CDR3 bases: TGTGCCTGGAGTGTCGGGGGATCTGGCACAGATACGCAGGATTTT. Amino acid sequence: CAWSVGGSGTDTQDF.

At least ten counts were recorded for this clonotype. This chain links TRBV28 with TRBJ1-1; D possibly corresponds to TRBD1 (5 bases). V was shortened by 10 bases and J by 1 base, with 13 bases between the two germline ends. CDR3 length: 13 residues. Germline lookup yields CDR1 MDHEN and CDR2 SYDVKM. CDR3 residues: CAIPDRKNTEAFF. As DNA, the CDR3 is TGTGCCATACCTGACAGAAAGAACACTGAAGCTTTCTTT.

The rearrangement joins TRBV12-3 or TRBV12-4 to TRBJ1-1, with D perhaps TRBD1 (6 bases). The CDR3 length is 17 residues. With 3 bases removed from V and 3 bases from J, the gap between germline ends came to 20 bases. The CDR3 region has the DNA TGTGCCAGCAGTTTTCGGGGATCAGGGGTTTCGGACACTGAAGCTTTCTTT. It translates to CASSFRGSGVSDTEAFF.

This clonotype was detected a few times. DNA for the CDR3: TGTGCCAGCATGAGCGGCCGGGAGGTTCTCGAGCAGTACTTC. Residues: CASMSGREVLEQYF. The V and J genes are TRBV7-2 and TRBJ2-7; 7 bases align to TRBD2. This CDR3 spans 14 amino acids. The J segment lost 6 bases and the V segment lost 7 bases, leaving 12 bases of the junction unmatched. Germline V CDR1 and CDR2: SGHTA, FQGNSA.

This clonotype was detected many times. The J gene is TRBJ1-4, the V gene TRBV11-3; D not resolved. CDR3 length: 16 residues. Trimming took 5 bases from V and 5 from J, leaving 18 bases between them. The V gene's germline CDR1 is SGHNT and CDR2 YENEEA. This chain's CDR3 is CASSPQTGWKNEKLFF. The CDR3 nucleotides are TGTGCCAGCAGCCCTCAAACGGGTTGGAAAAATGAAAAACTGTTTTTT. Full variable domain (outside the CDR3, taken from reference TRBV11-3 and TRBJ1-4): EAGVVQSPRYKIIEKKQPVAFWCNPISGHNTLYWYLQNLGQGPELLIRYENEEAVDDSQLPKDRFSAERLKGVDSTLKIQPAELGDSAVYLCASSPQTGWKNEKLFFGSGTQLSVL.

The chain recombines TRBV2 with TRBJ1-1, with a tentative D call TRBD1 (5 bases). From germline, CDR1 is SNHLY and CDR2 FYNNEI. CDR3 size: 15 residues. Trimming left V 2 bases short and J 2 bases short, with 12 bases between. CDR3 DNA sequence: TGTGCCAGCAGTGAATCCTGGACACGAAACACTGAAGCTTTCTTT. This gives the protein CASSESWTRNTEAFF.

This clonotype was picked up many times. The genes are TRBV7-2 and TRBJ1-5; D is possibly TRBD1 (5 bases). Germline loops: CDR1 SGHTA, CDR2 FQGNSA. The CDR3 is made up of 15 amino acids. V lost 5 bases, J lost 7 bases, and 18 bases lay in between. The CDR3 DNA sequence: TGTGCCAGCAGCCCCATTGCGAGGGGTGGCCAGCCCCAGCATTTT. It encodes CASSPIARGGQPQHF.

This clonotype occurred many times. The J gene is TRBJ1-5, the V gene TRBV7-8; D remains ambiguous. This CDR3 spans 14 amino acids. Germline V gene sequence: CDR1 SGHVS, CDR2 FQNEAQ. Trimming shortened V by 3 bases and J by 9 bases, and 15 bases separated the two germline ends. CDR3 region: CASSFHGDRRPQHF. Here the CDR3 DNA reads TGTGCCAGCAGCTTTCACGGAGACCGGCGGCCCCAGCATTTT.

This clonotype was counted only a few times. CDR3 sequence: CSARDPGSGGYIGELFF. For the CDR3, the DNA is TGCAGTGCTAGAGATCCGGGTAGCGGGGGATATATTGGGGAGCTGTTTTTT. This chain uses TRBV20-1 with TRBJ2-2; TRBD2 aligns across 9 bases. V trimming: 0 bases; J trimming: 8 bases; junction bases outside the gene matches: 13. The CDR3 has 17 residues. Germline loops: CDR1 DFQATT, CDR2 SNEGSKA (reference sequence).